Each of the 8 T cell receptor beta chains below was sequenced from the same sample in a study of cytomegalovirus exposure and HLA in healthy donors (dated by TCRdb to between 2016 and 2019). Receptor libraries were prepared by the immunoSEQ multiplex PCR assay. For the multiplex PCR, a mixture combining 60 forward primers for TCR Vbeta segments and 13 reverse primers for TCR Jbeta segments was used. TCRdb took this table from immuneACCESS and kept in-frame rearrangements with V and J called. Such tables lack part of the clones; where checked against another copy, unresolved V genes explain under half of the gap, and the rest is unexplained. The sample table records roughly 80,000 clones; under 70% of these occur just once. The ten most abundant clones make up 6.9% of the sample. The sample consisted of PBMCs. The receptors were gathered from a woman aged 50 to 60 in good health and CMV-seropositive.

This clone was observed at least ten times. The V call is TRBV9, the J call TRBJ1-1, with 12 positions matching TRBD1. J was trimmed by 6 bases and V by 0 bases; bases with no gene match: 6. The CDR3 contains 16 residues. The germline V gene has CDR1 SGDLS and CDR2 YYNGEE. CDR3 amino acids: CASSVASGQGAAEAFF. The DNA for the CDR3 is TGTGCCAGCAGCGTAGCTTCGGGACAGGGGGCCGCTGAAGCTTTCTTT.

This clone was detected a few times. This chain connects TRBV5-5 to TRBJ2-1, with no clear D. This CDR3 contains 12 residues. Trimming took 4 bases from V and 5 from J, leaving 7 bases between them. The V gene's germline CDR1 is SGHKS and CDR2 YYEKEE (reference sequence). The CDR3 sequence: CASSRRNNEQFF. The CDR3 nucleotides read TGTGCCAGCAGCCGCAGGAACAATGAGCAGTTCTTC.

This clone was detected only a few times. The rearrangement links TRBV2 to TRBJ1-1, with 9 bases that match TRBD1. The CDR3 is 13 residues long. CDR1 and CDR2 (germline): SNHLY, FYNNEI. V gave up 3 bases and J gave up 4 bases; unmatched junction bases: 0. CDR3 DNA sequence: TGTGCCAGCAGTGAGGGACAGGGCACTGAAGCTTTCTTT. This gives the protein CASSEGQGTEAFF.

This clone occurred a few times. This chain uses TRBV6-6 with TRBJ1-1, with TRBD1 matching over 7 bases. V was clipped by 6 bases and J by 4 bases; unmatched bases: 11. Germline CDR1 is MNHNY and CDR2 is SVGAGI (reference sequence). The CDR3 covers 15 residues. For the CDR3, the DNA is TGTGCCAGCAGCCCCCTGGGGTCAGGGGGCACTGAAGCTTTCTTT. This gives the protein CASSPLGSGGTEAFF.

The chain combines TRBV4-2 with TRBJ2-2, with 7 bases that match TRBD2. With 1 base clipped from V and 4 bases from J, the junction kept 0 bases outside the gene matches. This CDR3 has 14 amino acids. Germline V CDR1 and CDR2: LGHNA, YNFKEQ. CDR3 DNA sequence: TGTGCCAGCAGCCAAGCTAGCGGCACCGGGGAGCTGTTTTTT. Amino acids: CASSQASGTGELFF.

The chain recombines TRBV6-1 with TRBJ2-7; 7 nucleotides line up with TRBD1. The CDR3 sequence is 14 residues long. J gave up 3 bases and V 5 bases, and 7 bases lay outside the gene matches. Germline assignment: CDR1 MNHNS and CDR2 SASEGT. Here the CDR3 DNA reads TGTGCCAGCAGTCAAACAGGGGATAACTACGAGCAGTACTTC. Its translation is CASSQTGDNYEQYF.

This clone was found a few times. The chain links TRBV7-9 to TRBJ1-2, with a tentative D call TRBD1 (6 bases). CDR1 is SEHNR, CDR2 FQNEAQ, per germline (reference sequence). CDR3 length equals 17 residues. The ends were cut back, 4 bases at V and 0 bases at J, with 18 bases in the middle. DNA for the CDR3: TGTGCCAGCAGCTCCTTAAATCAGGGGCGAACTAACTATGGCTACACCTTC. As protein: CASSSLNQGRTNYGYTF. The variable domain in full, with the rest retrieved from reference TRBV7-9 and TRBJ1-2, is DTGVSQNPRHKITKRGQNVTFRCDPISEHNRLYWYRQTLGQGPEFLTYFQNEAQLEKSRLLSDRFSAERPKGSFSTLEIQRTEQGDSAMYLCASSSLNQGRTNYGYTFGSGTRLTVV.

J is TRBJ2-3 and V is TRBV5-1; D perhaps matches TRBD2 (5 bases). CDR3 length equals 14 residues. Trimming shortened V by 4 bases and J by 3 bases, and 12 bases separated the two germline ends. The germline CDR1 and CDR2 sequences are SGHRS and YFSETQ. DNA of the CDR3: TGCGCCAGCAGCCCCGGTGGGGAGACAGATACGCAGTATTTT. It specifies CASSPGGETDTQYF. Full variable domain (outside the CDR3, taken from reference TRBV5-1 and TRBJ2-3): KAGVTQTPRYLIKTRGQQVTLSCSPISGHRSVSWYQQTPGQGLQFLFEYFSETQRNKGNFPGRFSGRQFSNSRSEMNVSTLELGDSALYLCASSPGGETDTQYFGPGTRLTVL.